This TCR beta chain came from a study of T cell responses to AZD1222 COVID-19 vaccine. Study outcomes and limitations: Reportedly, nearly half the spike-specific TCRs target unmutated variant regions. Clonal diversity was possibly underestimated, and the donors were mostly white British, with more females.

Germline V gene lookup returns CDR1 MNHEY and CDR2 SVGAGI. This CDR3 is built from 15 residues. The V gene end was trimmed by 5 bases and the J gene end by 6 bases; junction bases not matched to a gene: 6. Sequencing used immunoSEQ multiplex PCR; TCRdb keeps in-frame clones, though not all of them. The sample comprises some 190,000 clones, roughly 91% of which are singletons, and around 2% rests with the top ten. Regarding this clone: The antigen is undetermined.

The sample here was peripheral blood, taken 28 days after the second AZD1222 dose. The V gene is TRBV6-5, the J gene TRBJ1-6; TRBD1 matches at 8 bases. This clonotype was sampled from an adult who received the AZD1222 COVID-19 vaccine. CDR3 residues: CASSHGQGFNSPLHF. The CDR3 bases are TGTGCCAGCAGTCACGGACAGGGCTTTAATTCACCCCTCCACTTT.